A selection of T cell receptor beta chains follows, all from one sample in a study of T cells in Graves' hyperthyroidism and ophthalmopathy. TCRdb ran MiXCR on the multiplex PCR reads and lists one entry per CDR3 protein. In the table there are some 270,000 distinct CDR3 sequences, approximately 13% of which are singletons. The material sequenced was blood. The receptors here all came from a woman between 40 and 55 years old with Graves' hyperthyroidism. CDR3s include the opening cysteine and the closing phenylalanine or tryptophan. A D gene is named only where the DNA matches it firmly. Expanded clones get a size class; other rows say once, few or many, or leave the size out.

len	d_gene	v_gene	abundance	j_gene	CDR3aa	CDR3nt
15	-	TRBV6-1	many	TRBJ2-7	CASSPPGALSYEQYF	TGTGCCAGCAGTCCTCCTGGCGCCCTGAGTTACGAGCAGTACTTC
14	-	TRBV7-7	many	TRBJ1-4	CASSFGRLNEKLFF	TGTGCTAGCAGCTTTGGTCGGCTTAATGAAAAACTGTTTTTT
16	-	TRBV2	many	TRBJ1-5	CASSAGGAAVGQPQHF	TGTGCCAGCAGTGCGGGTGGGGCCGCTGTGGGACAGCCCCAGCATTTT
14	TRBD2	TRBV20-1	many	TRBJ2-4	CSARDGLAVNIQYF	TGCAGTGCTAGAGATGGACTAGCGGTGAACATTCAGTACTTC
16	-	TRBV7-9	-	TRBJ2-1	CASSLRIGRAAHEQFF	TGTGCCAGCAGCCTTCGGATCGGAAGGGCAGCGCATGAGCAGTTCTTC
13	TRBD2	TRBV7-2	many	TRBJ2-5	CASCLAGVETQYF	TGTGCCAGCTGTCTAGCGGGAGTGGAGACCCAGTACTTC
16	TRBD1	TRBV3-1	many	TRBJ2-2	CASSQRDRGQSGELFF	TGTGCCAGCAGCCAGAGGGACAGGGGGCAAAGCGGGGAGCTGTTTTTT
13	-	TRBV14	few	TRBJ1-1	CASSRLDSIIAFF	TGTGCCAGCAGCCGACTCGACAGCATTATAGCTTTCTTT
16	-	TRBV28	many	TRBJ1-2	CASSLFPSRGHRGYTF	TGTGCCAGCAGTTTATTCCCCTCCAGGGGTCATAGAGGCTACACCTTC
14	-	TRBV7-6	-	TRBJ2-1	CASSLGELADEQFF	TGTGCCAGCAGCTTAGGGGAGCTAGCCGATGAGCAGTTCTTC
17	TRBD1	TRBV12-3/TRBV12-4	-	TRBJ2-1	CASRVTGGPYSYNEQFF	TGTGCCAGCAGAGTTACAGGGGGCCCTTACTCCTACAATGAGCAGTTCTTC
13	-	TRBV3-1	many	TRBJ1-1	CASSPRADTEAFF	TGTGCCAGCAGCCCAAGGGCAGACACTGAAGCTTTCTTT
16	TRBD2	TRBV6-1	few	TRBJ2-5	CASSQGLAGALETQYF	TGTGCCAGCAGTCAAGGACTAGCGGGAGCTTTGGAGACCCAGTACTTC
14	-	TRBV28	many	TRBJ1-5	CASSELGGNQPQHF	TGTGCCAGCAGTGAACTCGGGGGGAATCAGCCCCAGCATTTT
14	-	TRBV3-1	-	TRBJ2-1	CASSQDLRLDEQFF	TGTGCCAGCAGCCAAGATTTGAGACTAGATGAGCAGTTCTTC
14	-	TRBV5-8	-	TRBJ2-5	CASSFIQRGETQYF	TGTGCCAGCAGCTTTATCCAAAGGGGCGAGACCCAGTACTTC
15	-	TRBV6-5	-	TRBJ2-7	CASSYGTPSSYEQYF	TGTGCCAGCAGTTACGGGACCCCGAGCTCCTACGAGCAGTACTTC
13	-	TRBV27	few	TRBJ2-7	CASSYGTPYEQYF	TGTGCCAGCAGTTACGGGACACCCTACGAGCAGTACTTC
14	-	TRBV24-1	many	TRBJ1-1	CATSRRGLNTEAFF	TGTGCCACCAGCCGGCGTGGATTGAACACTGAAGCTTTCTTT
15	-	TRBV3-1	-	TRBJ1-6	CASSLLQGLNSPLHF	TGTGCCAGCAGCCTTTTACAGGGCCTCAATTCACCCCTCCACTTT